The clone carrying this T cell receptor beta chain has ten or more counts. In making diagnoses, clinical symptoms, serum thyroxine and TRAb, thyroid ultrasound and orbital computed tomography were all used. The data were obtained in a study of T cells in Graves' hyperthyroidism and ophthalmopathy. Authors of the study amplified TCR beta CDR3 regions from RNA transcripts. TCR CDR3 regions were first amplified by RT-PCR with HTBI primers. TCRdb processed the multiplex PCR reads anew with MiXCR; each CDR3 protein has one entry. The sample records some 300,000 distinct CDR3 sequences, around 19% being singletons. Germline V gives CDR1 KGHSH, CDR2 LQKENI. The CDR3 totals 15 residues. V was cut by 3 bases and J by 8 bases, with 18 bases left in between.

The genes are TRBV18 and TRBJ2-3; a possible D gene is TRBD2 (5 bases). The sequencing sample was made of blood. The clonotype originates from a man aged 50 to 59 with Graves' ophthalmopathy. The CDR3 loop is CASSPFPANEGTQYF. The CDR3 nucleotides read TGTGCCAGCTCACCGTTCCCGGCCAATGAGGGTACGCAGTATTTT. Complete variable domain (other parts from reference TRBV18 and TRBJ2-3): NAGVMQNPRHLVRRRGQEARLRCSPMKGHSHVYWYRQLPEEGLKFMVYLQKENIIDESGMPKERFSAEFPKEGPSILRIQQVVRGDSAAYFCASSPFPANEGTQYFGPGTRLTVL.